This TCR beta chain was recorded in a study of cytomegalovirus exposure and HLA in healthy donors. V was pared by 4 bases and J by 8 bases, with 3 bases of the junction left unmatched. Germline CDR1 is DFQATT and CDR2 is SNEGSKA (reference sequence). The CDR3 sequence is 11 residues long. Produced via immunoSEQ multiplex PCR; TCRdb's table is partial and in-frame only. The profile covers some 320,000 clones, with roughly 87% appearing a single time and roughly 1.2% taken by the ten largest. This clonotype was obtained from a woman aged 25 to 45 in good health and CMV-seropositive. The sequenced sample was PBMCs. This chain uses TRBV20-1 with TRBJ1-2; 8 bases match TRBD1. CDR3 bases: TGCAGTGCTAAGGACAGGGACGGCTACACCTTC. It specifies CSAKDRDGYTF.